A single sample gave rise to the 7 T cell receptor beta chains below, sequenced in a study of blood T cells in healthy people across ages. The second PCR ran roughly 6 to 11 cycles with a sample-barcoded 5' primer and J-beta primers. MiXCR was run by TCRdb on the 5' RACE reads, yielding one entry per CDR3 protein. The repertoire has 1,500,000 or so distinct CDR3 sequences, roughly 43% of them found once; the top ten carry about 4%. Sequenced material: blood. The receptor set was obtained from a woman aged 18-29 years in good health.

The V and J genes are TRBV3-1 and TRBJ2-1; D not certain. V lost 4 bases and J 8 bases, leaving 12 bases between the germline ends. The germline gives CDR1 LGHDT, CDR2 YNNKEL (reference sequence). The CDR3 has 13 residues. CDR3 sequence reads: CASSPHWVDEQFF. In DNA, the CDR3 is TGTGCCAGCAGCCCCCATTGGGTTGATGAGCAGTTCTTC.

The chain uses TRBV6-2 or TRBV6-3 and TRBJ1-2; D is ambiguous. CDR1 and CDR2 from the germline V gene are MNHEY and SVGEGT. The V end lost 6 bases, the J end lost 4 bases, and 15 bases lay between the germline ends. The CDR3 sequence is 14 residues long. The CDR3 DNA follows: TGTGCCAGCAGCCTCACGGAATTGAGCTATGGCTACACCTTC. This translates into CASSLTELSYGYTF.

This clonotype was counted a few times. This sequence joins TRBV11-2 and TRBJ2-3; a possible D gene is TRBD1 (5 bases). Trimming removed 5 bases at V and 0 bases at J, with 9 bases between. Germline CDR1 is SGHAT and CDR2 is FQNNGV. There are 14 residues in the CDR3. CDR3 region: CASSHRQSTDTQYF. CDR3 DNA sequence: TGTGCCAGCAGCCATCGACAGAGCACAGATACGCAGTATTTT.

V and J are TRBV28 and TRBJ1-5, with D tentatively TRBD1 (6 bases). The CDR3 spans 14 residues. Germline CDR1 reads MDHEN; CDR2 reads SYDVKM. Trimming stripped 6 bases from V and 5 bases from J, with 14 bases between. CDR3 nucleotide sequence: TGTGCCAGCAGCGAATCCGGGGGGCATCAGCCCCAGCATTTT. It translates to CASSESGGHQPQHF.

The rearrangement joins TRBV20-1 to TRBJ1-1; 9 bases map to TRBD1. The CDR3 consists of 15 residues. The V gene's germline CDR1 is DFQATT and CDR2 SNEGSKA (reference sequence). V was clipped by 2 bases and J by 4 bases; unmatched bases: 8. The CDR3 DNA reads as TGCAGTGCTAGAATTGGGACAGGGCGCTTCACTGAAGCTTTCTTT. It yields the protein CSARIGTGRFTEAFF.

This chain uses TRBV5-6 with TRBJ2-1; the match to TRBD1 covers 9 bases. The length of the CDR3 is 16 residues. The V gene end was trimmed by 3 bases and the J gene end by 9 bases; junction bases not matched to a gene: 13. Germline loops: CDR1 SGHDT, CDR2 YYEEEE. CDR3 region: CASSSDQTGGLGEQFF. The CDR3 DNA sequence: TGTGCCAGCAGCTCGGATCAAACAGGGGGCCTGGGTGAGCAGTTCTTC.

The chain is built from TRBV20-1 and TRBJ2-7, with D hard to call. CDR3 size: 13 residues. Germline values: CDR1 DFQATT, CDR2 SNEGSKA (reference sequence). The germline V and J ends were trimmed by 8 bases and 0 bases, with 14 bases remaining between them. The CDR3 DNA reads as TGCAGTTCCCTAGAGACAATCTCCTACGAGCAGTACTTC. Translating gives CSSLETISYEQYF.